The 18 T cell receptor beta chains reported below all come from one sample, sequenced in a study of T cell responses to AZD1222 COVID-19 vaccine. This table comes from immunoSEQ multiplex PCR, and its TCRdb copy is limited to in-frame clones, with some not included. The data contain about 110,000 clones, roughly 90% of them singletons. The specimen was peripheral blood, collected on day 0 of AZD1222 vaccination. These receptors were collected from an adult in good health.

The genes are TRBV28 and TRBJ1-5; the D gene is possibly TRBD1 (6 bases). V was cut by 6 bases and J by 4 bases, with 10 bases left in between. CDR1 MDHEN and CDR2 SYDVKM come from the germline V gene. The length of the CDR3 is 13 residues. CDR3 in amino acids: CASRLGQNQPQHF. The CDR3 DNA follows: TGTGCCAGCAGGCTAGGACAGAATCAGCCCCAGCATTTT. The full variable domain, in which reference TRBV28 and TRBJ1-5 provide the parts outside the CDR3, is DVKVTQSSRYLVKRTGEKVFLECVQDMDHENMFWYRQDPGLGLRLIYFSYDVKMKEKGDIPEGYSVSREKKERFSLILESASTNQTSMYLCASRLGQNQPQHFGDGTRLSIL.

As DNA, the CDR3 is TGTGCCAGTAGTACACCGGGACTAGCGGGAGGGTACCAAGAGACCCAGTACTTC. This codes for CASSTPGLAGGYQETQYF. The genes are TRBV19 and TRBJ2-5, with TRBD2 identical over 16 bases. The germline V gene encodes CDR1 LNHDA and CDR2 SQIVND (reference sequence). The CDR3 is made up of 18 amino acids. With V trimmed by 4 bases and J by 0 bases, 5 bases remained unmatched. Filled out from reference TRBV19 and TRBJ2-5, the complete variable domain reads DGGITQSPKYLFRKEGQNVTLSCEQNLNHDAMYWYRQDPGQGLRLIYYSQIVNDFQKGDIAEGYSVSREKKESFPLTVTSAQKNPTAFYLCASSTPGLAGGYQETQYFGPGTRLLVL.

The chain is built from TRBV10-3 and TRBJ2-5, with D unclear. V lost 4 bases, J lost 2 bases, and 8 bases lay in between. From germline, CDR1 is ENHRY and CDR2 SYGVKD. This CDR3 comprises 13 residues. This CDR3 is CAISVKVQETQYF. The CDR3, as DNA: TGTGCCATCAGTGTAAAGGTACAAGAGACCCAGTACTTC.

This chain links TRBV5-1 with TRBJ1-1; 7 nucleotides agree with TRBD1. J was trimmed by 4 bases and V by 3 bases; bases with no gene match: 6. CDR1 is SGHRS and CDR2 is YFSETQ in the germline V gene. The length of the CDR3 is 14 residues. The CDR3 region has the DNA TGCGCCAGCAGCTCGACAGGGATCGGCACTGAAGCTTTCTTT. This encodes CASSSTGIGTEAFF.

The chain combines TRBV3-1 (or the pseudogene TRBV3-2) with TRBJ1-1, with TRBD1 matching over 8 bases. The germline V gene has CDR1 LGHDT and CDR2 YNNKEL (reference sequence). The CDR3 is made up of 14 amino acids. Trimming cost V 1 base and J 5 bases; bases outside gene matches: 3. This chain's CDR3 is CASSQGDRGTEAFF. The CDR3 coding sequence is TGTGCCAGCAGCCAAGGTGACAGGGGAACTGAAGCTTTCTTT.

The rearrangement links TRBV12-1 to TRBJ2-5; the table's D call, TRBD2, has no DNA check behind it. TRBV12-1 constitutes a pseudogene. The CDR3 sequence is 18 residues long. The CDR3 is CASSLPSRVSGRGETQYF. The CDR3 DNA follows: TGTGCCAGCAGCTTGCCCAGTAGGGTTAGCGGGAGGGGGGAGACCCAGTACTTC.

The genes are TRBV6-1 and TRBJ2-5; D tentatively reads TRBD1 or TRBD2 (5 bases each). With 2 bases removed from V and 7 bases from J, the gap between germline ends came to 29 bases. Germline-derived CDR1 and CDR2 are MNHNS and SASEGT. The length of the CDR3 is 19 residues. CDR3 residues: CASSENWFMGHGAIGTQYF. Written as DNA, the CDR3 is TGTGCCAGCAGTGAAAATTGGTTCATGGGTCACGGGGCGATTGGGACCCAGTACTTC.

CDR3 DNA sequence: TGCAGTGCTAGGCGGGGGACCCAGTACTTC. Translating gives CSARRGTQYF. The chain combines TRBV20-1 with TRBJ2-5; possibly TRBD2 for D (6 bases). The CDR3 has 10 residues. V gave up 3 bases and J gave up 7 bases, with 6 bases separating them. CDR1 DFQATT and CDR2 SNEGSKA come from the germline V gene (reference sequence).

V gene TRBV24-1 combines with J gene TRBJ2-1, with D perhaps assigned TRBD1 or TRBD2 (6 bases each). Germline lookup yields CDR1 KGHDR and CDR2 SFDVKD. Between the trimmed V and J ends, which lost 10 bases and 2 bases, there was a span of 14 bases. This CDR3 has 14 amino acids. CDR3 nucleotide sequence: TGTGCCACTCGGGGGCCAGGGGCCTACAATGAGCAGTTCTTC. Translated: CATRGPGAYNEQFF.

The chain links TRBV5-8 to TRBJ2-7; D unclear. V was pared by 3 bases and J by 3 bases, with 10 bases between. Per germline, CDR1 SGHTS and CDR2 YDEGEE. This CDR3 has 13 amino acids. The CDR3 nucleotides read TGTGCCAGCAGCTACAGTGGGGTCTACGAGCAGTACGTC. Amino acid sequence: CASSYSGVYEQYV.

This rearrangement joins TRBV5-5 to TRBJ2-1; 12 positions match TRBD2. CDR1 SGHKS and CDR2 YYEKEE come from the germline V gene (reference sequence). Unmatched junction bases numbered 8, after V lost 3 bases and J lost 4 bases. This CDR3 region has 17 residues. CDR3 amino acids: CASSSGGLAGPYNEQFF. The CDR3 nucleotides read TGTGCCAGCAGCTCGGGAGGACTAGCGGGACCGTACAATGAGCAGTTCTTC.

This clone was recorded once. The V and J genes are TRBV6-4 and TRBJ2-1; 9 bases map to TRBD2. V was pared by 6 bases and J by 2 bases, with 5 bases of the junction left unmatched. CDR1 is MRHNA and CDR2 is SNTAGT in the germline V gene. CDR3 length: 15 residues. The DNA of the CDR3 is TGTGCCAGCAGCGCAGCGGGGGGTGCCTACAATGAGCAGTTCTTC. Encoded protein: CASSAAGGAYNEQFF.

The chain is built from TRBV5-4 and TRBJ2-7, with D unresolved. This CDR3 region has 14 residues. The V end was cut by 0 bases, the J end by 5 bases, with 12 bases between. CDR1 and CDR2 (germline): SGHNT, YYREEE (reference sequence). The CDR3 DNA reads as TGTGCCAGCAGCTTGGCCATGGTGTCCCACGAGCAGTACTTC. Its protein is CASSLAMVSHEQYF. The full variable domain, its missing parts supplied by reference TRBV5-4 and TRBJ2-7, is ETGVTQSPTHLIKTRGQQVTLRCSSQSGHNTVSWYQQALGQGPQFIFQYYREEENGRGNFPPRFSGLQFPNYSSELNVNALELDDSALYLCASSLAMVSHEQYFGPGTRLTVT.

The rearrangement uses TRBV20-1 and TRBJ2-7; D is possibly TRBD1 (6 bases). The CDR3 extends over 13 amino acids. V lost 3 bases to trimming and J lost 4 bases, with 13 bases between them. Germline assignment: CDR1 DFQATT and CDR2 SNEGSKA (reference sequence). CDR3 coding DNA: TGCAGTGCTAGTCTGACAGGAATGTACGAGCAGTACTTC. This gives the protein CSASLTGMYEQYF.

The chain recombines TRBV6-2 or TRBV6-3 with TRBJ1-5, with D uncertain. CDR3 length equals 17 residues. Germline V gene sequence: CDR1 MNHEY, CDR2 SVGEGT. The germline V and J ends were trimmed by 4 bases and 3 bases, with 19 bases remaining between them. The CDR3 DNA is TGTGCCAGCAGTTCCGGACTGCATCGCGCTAACAATCAGCCCCAGCATTTT. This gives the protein CASSSGLHRANNQPQHF.

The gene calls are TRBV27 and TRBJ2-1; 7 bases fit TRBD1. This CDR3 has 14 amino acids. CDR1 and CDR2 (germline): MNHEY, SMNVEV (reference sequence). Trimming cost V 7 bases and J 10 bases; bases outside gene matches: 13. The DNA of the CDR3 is TGTGCCAGCATCCCCCAGGACAGGCCCTTCGAGCAGTTCTTC. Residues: CASIPQDRPFEQFF.

The CDR3 is CASSQGLAGGSSTDTQYF. The DNA of the CDR3 is TGTGCCAGCAGCCAGGGACTAGCGGGAGGCTCTAGCACAGATACGCAGTATTTT. The chain employs TRBV7-6 and TRBJ2-3; 15 nucleotides match TRBD2. The CDR3 covers 18 residues. Germline V gene data show CDR1 as SGHVS and CDR2 as FNYEAQ. Trimming removed 5 bases from V and 0 bases from J; junction bases left unmatched: 6.

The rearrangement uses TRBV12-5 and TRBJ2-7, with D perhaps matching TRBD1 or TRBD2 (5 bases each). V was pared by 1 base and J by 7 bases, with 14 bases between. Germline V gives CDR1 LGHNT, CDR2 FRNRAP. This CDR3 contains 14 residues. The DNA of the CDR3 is TGTGCTAGTGGTTTGGGGGACCCACCGCGGGAGCAGTACGTC. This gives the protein CASGLGDPPREQYV.